The TCR beta chain under discussion was sequenced for a study of blood T cell repertoires in COVID-19 (TCRdb year 2020). About the investigation overall: The collaborator samples originated in the United States, Italy and Spain and spanned the acute and convalescent phases of COVID-19. The material from the prospective study consisted of cDNA or gDNA derived from T cells, B-cell-depleted T cells, or PBMCs. The samples were drawn from two sources: the first 160 participants of the ongoing ImmuneRACE study, and 950 to 1,500 subjects contributed by 6 global collaborators. The dataset comprised deeply sampled blood TCRbeta repertoires from subjects exposed to, actively infected with, or recovered from COVID-19. The repertoires were released in a freely available public database meant as a resource for research on the immune response to SARS-CoV-2. A de-identified subject ID, COVID-19 status, age in years and sex were almost always included in the sample metadata. HLA class I and class II types, where available, came from metadata supplied by the sample provider rather than from assay-based typing.

Overall results and qualifications from the work: The quantity of clinical and demographic metadata differed by source and by participant and was supplied without curation.

TCRbeta CDR3 regions were amplified from genomic DNA using the immunoSEQ Assay, a bias-controlled multiplex PCR. From the authors' description of their analysis: Nucleated cell counts per sample were estimated from amplification of reference gene primers within the assay. To quantify the absolute abundance of each unique TCRbeta CDR3 rearrangement, sequence reads were collapsed and filtered. Productive Simpson clonality was computed per sample as the square root of Simpson's diversity index over productive rearrangements. As stored in TCRdb, this immuneACCESS dataset retains in-frame rearrangements with V and J assigned. A fraction of the clones does not appear; measured against another copy, unresolved V genes explain less than half of the discrepancy, and the remainder lacks a known reason. The DNA was the basis for D and trimming; V, J and clone size are from that table. This sample comprises 120,000 or so clones, around 77% of them detected only once. Roughly 8.6% of the sample goes to the ten largest clones.

The table lists this clone with a few counts. No antigen is known for it. Nothing much larger sits one base from this clone, and base qualities are not available. As encoded in the germline V gene, CDR1 is MGHRA while CDR2 is YSYEKL. V lost 0 bases and J lost 6 bases; the stretch between them is 12 bases long. Inclusive of the bounding cysteine and phenylalanine, the CDR3 is 15 residues long. The DNA shown is the 45-base CDR3, in frame from base 1. The collaborating institutions used their own protocols to collect whole blood in K2EDTA tubes. For TCRbeta analysis, collaborator samples were shipped as frozen whole blood, as isolated PBMCs, or as DNA extracted from either sample type.

The receptor comes from a human donor in a cohort sampled during active COVID-19. The sequence is built from TRBV4-1 and TRBJ1-5; TRBD1 is a possible D gene, resting on 5 matching bases. Sequencing was performed on peripheral blood. For the CDR3, the sequence is CASSQDPGGSQPQHF. The sequenced DNA: TGCGCCAGCAGCCAAGATCCGGGGGGAAGTCAGCCCCAGCATTTT.